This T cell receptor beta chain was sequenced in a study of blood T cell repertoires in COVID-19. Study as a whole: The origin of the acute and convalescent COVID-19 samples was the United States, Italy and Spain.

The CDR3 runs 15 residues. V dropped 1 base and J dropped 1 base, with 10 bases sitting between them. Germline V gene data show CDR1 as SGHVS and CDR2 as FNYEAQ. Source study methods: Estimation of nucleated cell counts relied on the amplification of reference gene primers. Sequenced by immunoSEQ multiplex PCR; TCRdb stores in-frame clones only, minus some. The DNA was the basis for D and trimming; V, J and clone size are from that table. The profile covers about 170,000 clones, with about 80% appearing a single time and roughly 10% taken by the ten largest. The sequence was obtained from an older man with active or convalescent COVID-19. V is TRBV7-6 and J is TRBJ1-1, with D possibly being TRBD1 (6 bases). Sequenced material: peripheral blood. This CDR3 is CASSLEQGQNTEAFF. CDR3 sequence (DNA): TGTGCCAGCAGCTTAGAGCAGGGGCAGAACACTGAAGCTTTCTTT.